What follows describes a single T cell receptor (beta chain). TCRdb's table, derived via immunoSEQ multiplex PCR, lists solely in-frame clones and lacks some. Seen here are 150,000 or so clones, 65% to 85% observed once, and the top ten hold 3.5% to 4.5%. Per germline, CDR1 MDHEN and CDR2 SYDVKM. Trimming stripped 5 bases from V and 3 bases from J, with 17 bases between. The CDR3 covers 15 residues. This sample is drawn from a study of blood T cell repertoires in COVID-19. In the study overall: Donors in the United States, Italy and Spain gave samples during acute or convalescent COVID-19.

The chain has TRBV28 and TRBJ2-7; D possibly corresponds to TRBD1 (6 bases). Sequenced: peripheral blood. This receptor was identified in a woman between 55 and 75 years old with acute or convalescent COVID-19. Here the CDR3 DNA reads TGTGCCAGCAGTAAGCAACAGGGAACCCACTACGAGCAGTACTTC. Translating it yields CASSKQQGTHYEQYF.